This record covers a single T cell receptor (beta chain). The antigen this receptor binds is unknown. Within one base of it there is no much larger clone, and no base qualities were kept. At one collaborating source in Seattle, patients were enrolled during active infection and were followed longitudinally through the course of disease. Collaborating institutions collected whole blood in K2EDTA tubes following their own protocols. For TCRbeta analysis, collaborator samples were shipped as frozen whole blood, as isolated PBMCs, or as DNA extracted from either sample type. This entry is derived from a study of blood T cell repertoires in COVID-19 (dated by TCRdb to between 2020 and 2021). Study-wide context: The collaborator samples originated in the United States, Italy and Spain and spanned the acute and convalescent phases of COVID-19. The prospective study material was composed of cDNA or gDNA derived from T cells, B-cell-depleted T cells, or PBMCs. Deeply sampled blood TCRbeta repertoires from subjects exposed to, actively infected with, or recovered from COVID-19 were included in the dataset. The repertoires were made available in a free public database intended to serve as a resource for research on the immune response to SARS-CoV-2. Samples were obtained from the ongoing ImmuneRACE study (first 160 participants) and from about 1,300 subjects provided by 6 global collaborators. Sample metadata almost always included a de-identified subject ID, COVID-19 status, age in years and sex. HLA class I and class II types, where available, came from metadata supplied by the sample provider rather than from assay-based typing. Points the paper makes about the study in general: The quantity of clinical and demographic metadata differed by source and by participant and was supplied without curation.

The immunoSEQ Assay, a bias-controlled multiplex PCR, was used to amplify TCRbeta CDR3 regions from genomic DNA. The paper's data handling went like this. Nucleated cell counts per sample were estimated from amplification of reference gene primers within the assay. Sequence reads were collapsed and filtered to measure the absolute abundance of every unique TCRbeta CDR3 rearrangement. For each sample, productive Simpson clonality was calculated as the square root of Simpson's diversity index across productive rearrangements. The table was pulled from immuneACCESS by TCRdb, which kept in-frame rearrangements only. Such tables lose some clones; where checked, under half of the loss comes from unresolved V genes, and the rest has no known cause. The D gene and trimming were derived from the DNA, and the V and J assignments and clone size from that table. For this sample the table gives roughly 440,000 clones, of which about 87% were detected only once. The biggest ten clones account for over 10% of the sample.

The CDR3 sequence holds 15 residues, the cysteine and phenylalanine included. Only the CDR3 DNA stays, 45 bases, in frame from base 1. V lost 9 bases and J lost 6 bases, and the count of bases not matched to a germline gene is 8. The CDR1 and CDR2 encoded by the germline V gene are MNHEY and SVGAGI. Sequenced material: peripheral blood. The sequence was collected from a woman aged 50 to 60 with COVID-19, enrolled during active disease. The chain was built from TRBV6-5 and TRBJ2-2, and 12 junctional nucleotides match TRBD2. The DNA sequence reads TGTGCCAGTAGCCTAGCGGGGGGGCGTCCCGGGGAGCTGTTTTTT. Its protein product is CASSLAGGRPGELFF.